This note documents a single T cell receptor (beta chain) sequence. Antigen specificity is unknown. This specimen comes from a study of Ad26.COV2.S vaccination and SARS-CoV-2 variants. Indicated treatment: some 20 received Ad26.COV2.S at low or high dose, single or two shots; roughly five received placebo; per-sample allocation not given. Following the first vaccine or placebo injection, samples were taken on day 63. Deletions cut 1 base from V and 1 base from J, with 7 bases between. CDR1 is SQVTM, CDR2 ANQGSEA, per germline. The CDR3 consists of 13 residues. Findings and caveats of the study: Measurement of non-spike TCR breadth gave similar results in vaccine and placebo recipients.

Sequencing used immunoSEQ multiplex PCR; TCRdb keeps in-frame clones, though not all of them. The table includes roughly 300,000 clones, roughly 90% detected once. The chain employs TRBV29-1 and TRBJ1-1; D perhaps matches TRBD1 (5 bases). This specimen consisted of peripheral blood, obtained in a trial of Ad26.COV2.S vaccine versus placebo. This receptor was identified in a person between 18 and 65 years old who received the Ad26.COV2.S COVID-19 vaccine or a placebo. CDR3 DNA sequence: TGCAGCGTTGAAGGGACAACGAACACTGAAGCTTTCTTT. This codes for CSVEGTTNTEAFF.